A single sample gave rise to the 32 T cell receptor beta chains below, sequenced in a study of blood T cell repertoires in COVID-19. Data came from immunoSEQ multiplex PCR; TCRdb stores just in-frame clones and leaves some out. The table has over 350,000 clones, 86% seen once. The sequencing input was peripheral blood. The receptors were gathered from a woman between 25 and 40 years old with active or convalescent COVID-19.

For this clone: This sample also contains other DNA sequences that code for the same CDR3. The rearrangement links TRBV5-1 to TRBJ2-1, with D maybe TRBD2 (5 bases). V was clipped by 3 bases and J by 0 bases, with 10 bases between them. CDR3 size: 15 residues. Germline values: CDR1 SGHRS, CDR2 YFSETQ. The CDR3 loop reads CASSSAGSSYNEQFF. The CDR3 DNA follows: TGCGCCAGCAGCTCGGCGGGTAGCTCCTACAATGAGCAGTTCTTC. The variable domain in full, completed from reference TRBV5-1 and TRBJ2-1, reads KAGVTQTPRYLIKTRGQQVTLSCSPISGHRSVSWYQQTPGQGLQFLFEYFSETQRNKGNFPGRFSGRQFSNSRSEMNVSTLELGDSALYLCASSSAGSSYNEQFFGPGTRLTVL.

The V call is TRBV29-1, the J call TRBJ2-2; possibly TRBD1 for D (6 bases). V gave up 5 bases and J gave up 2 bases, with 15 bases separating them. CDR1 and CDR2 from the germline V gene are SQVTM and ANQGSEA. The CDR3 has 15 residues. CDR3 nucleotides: TGCAGCGTTCGGCAGGGGCCATCAAACACCGGGGAGCTGTTTTTT. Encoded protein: CSVRQGPSNTGELFF.

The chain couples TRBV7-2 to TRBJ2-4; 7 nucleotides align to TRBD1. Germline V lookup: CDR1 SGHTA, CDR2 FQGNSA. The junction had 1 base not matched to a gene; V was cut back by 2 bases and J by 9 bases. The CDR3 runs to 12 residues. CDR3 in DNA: TGTGCCAGCAGCTTACCAGGGGGCATTCAGTACTTC. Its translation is CASSLPGGIQYF.

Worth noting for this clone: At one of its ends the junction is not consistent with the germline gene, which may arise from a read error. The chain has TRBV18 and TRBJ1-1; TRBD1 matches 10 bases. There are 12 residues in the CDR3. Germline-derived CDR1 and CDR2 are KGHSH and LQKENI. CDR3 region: CASSPTGTGAEF. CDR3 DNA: TGTGCCAGCTCACCCACTGGGACAGGGGCGGAATTT.

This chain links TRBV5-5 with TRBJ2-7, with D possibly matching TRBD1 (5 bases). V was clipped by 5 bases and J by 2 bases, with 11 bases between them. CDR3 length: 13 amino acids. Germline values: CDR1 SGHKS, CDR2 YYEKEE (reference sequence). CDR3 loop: CASSTGTTYEQYF. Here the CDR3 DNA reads TGTGCCAGCAGTACAGGCACTACCTACGAGCAGTACTTC.

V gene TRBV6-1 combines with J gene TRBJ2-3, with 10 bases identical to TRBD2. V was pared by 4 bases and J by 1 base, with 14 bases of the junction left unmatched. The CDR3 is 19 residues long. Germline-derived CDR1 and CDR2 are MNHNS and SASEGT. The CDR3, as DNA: TGTGCCAGCAGTGTTGGATTGCTAGCGGGAGCACCGGGCACAGATACGCAGTATTTT. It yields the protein CASSVGLLAGAPGTDTQYF.

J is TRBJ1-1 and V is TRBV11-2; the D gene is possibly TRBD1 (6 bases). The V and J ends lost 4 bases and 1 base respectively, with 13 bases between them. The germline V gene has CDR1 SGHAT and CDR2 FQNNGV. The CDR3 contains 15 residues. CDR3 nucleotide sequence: TGTGCCAGCAGCTACAGGGACATGCGGAACACTGAAGCTTTCTTT. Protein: CASSYRDMRNTEAFF.

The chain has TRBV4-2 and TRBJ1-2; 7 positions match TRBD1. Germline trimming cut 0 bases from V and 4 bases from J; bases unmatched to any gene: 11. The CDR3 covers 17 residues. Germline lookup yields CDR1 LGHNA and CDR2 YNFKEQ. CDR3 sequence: CASSQDWGQGGLYGYTF. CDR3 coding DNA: TGTGCCAGCAGCCAAGATTGGGGGCAGGGGGGCCTCTATGGCTACACCTTC.

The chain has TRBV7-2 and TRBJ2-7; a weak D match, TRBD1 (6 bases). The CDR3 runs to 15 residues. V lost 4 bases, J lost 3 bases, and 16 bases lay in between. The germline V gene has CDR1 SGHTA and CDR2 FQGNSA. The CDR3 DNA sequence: TGTGCCAGCAGCTCAGGAAGGGGGAACCTCTACGAGCAGTACTTC. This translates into CASSSGRGNLYEQYF.

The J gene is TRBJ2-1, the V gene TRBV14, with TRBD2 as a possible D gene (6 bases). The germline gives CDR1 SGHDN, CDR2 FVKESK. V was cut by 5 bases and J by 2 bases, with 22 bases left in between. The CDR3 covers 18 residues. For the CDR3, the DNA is TGTGCCAGCAGCTTTATGTCGGGTCGCGGGGCCACCTACAATGAGCAGTTCTTC. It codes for CASSFMSGRGATYNEQFF.

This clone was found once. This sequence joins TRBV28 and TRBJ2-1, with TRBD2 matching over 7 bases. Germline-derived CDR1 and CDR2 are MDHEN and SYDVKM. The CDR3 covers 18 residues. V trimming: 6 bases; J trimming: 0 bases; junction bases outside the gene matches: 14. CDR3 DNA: TGTGCCAGCAGAAAGCCGGAACTAGCGTCCCGCTCCTACAATGAGCAGTTCTTC. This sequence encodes CASRKPELASRSYNEQFF.

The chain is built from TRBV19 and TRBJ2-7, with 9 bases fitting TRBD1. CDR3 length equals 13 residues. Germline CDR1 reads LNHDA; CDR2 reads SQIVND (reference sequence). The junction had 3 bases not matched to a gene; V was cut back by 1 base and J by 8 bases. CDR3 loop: CASSIADRGKQYF. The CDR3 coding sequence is TGTGCCAGTAGTATAGCGGACAGGGGTAAGCAGTACTTC.

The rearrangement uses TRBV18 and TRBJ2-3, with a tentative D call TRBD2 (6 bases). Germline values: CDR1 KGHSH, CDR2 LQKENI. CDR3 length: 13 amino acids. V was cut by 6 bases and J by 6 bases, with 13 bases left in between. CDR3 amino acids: CASSLSREDTQYF. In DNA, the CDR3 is TGTGCCAGCTCCCTCAGCCGGGAGGATACGCAGTATTTT.

CDR3 in amino acids: CASSLMGLLNTEAFF. The CDR3 bases are TGTGCCAGTAGCCTAATGGGGCTATTGAACACTGAAGCTTTCTTT. This chain uses TRBV19 with TRBJ1-1; possible D gene TRBD1, 5 bases. V gave up 6 bases and J gave up 0 bases, with 14 bases separating them. The germline gives CDR1 LNHDA, CDR2 SQIVND (reference sequence). The CDR3 loop spans 15 amino acids. Drawing the rest from reference TRBV19 and TRBJ1-1, the complete variable domain is DGGITQSPKYLFRKEGQNVTLSCEQNLNHDAMYWYRQDPGQGLRLIYYSQIVNDFQKGDIAEGYSVSREKKESFPLTVTSAQKNPTAFYLCASSLMGLLNTEAFFGQGTRLTVV.

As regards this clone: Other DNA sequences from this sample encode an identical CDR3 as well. Here the CDR3 DNA reads TGTGCCAGCAGCGTATCAGACCAAGAGACCCAGTACTTC. Amino acids: CASSVSDQETQYF. The chain is built from TRBV9 and TRBJ2-5; D unresolved. Germline CDR1 SGDLS, CDR2 YYNGEE. The CDR3 is 13 residues long. The V gene lost 1 base and the J gene lost 0 bases, with 4 bases spanning the gap.

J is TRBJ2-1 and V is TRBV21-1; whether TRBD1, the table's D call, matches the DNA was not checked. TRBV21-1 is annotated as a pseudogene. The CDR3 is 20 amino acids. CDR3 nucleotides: TGTGCCAGCAGCAAAGAACAGGGGGCAAAGAGCGGGAGTTCCTACAATGAGCAGTTCTTC. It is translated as CASSKEQGAKSGSSYNEQFF.

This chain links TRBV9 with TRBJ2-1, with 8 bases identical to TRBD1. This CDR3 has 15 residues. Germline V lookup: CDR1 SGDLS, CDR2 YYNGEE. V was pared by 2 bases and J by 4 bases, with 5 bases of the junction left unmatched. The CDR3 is CASSVGQGNYNEQFF. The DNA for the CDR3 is TGTGCCAGCAGCGTTGGACAGGGAAATTACAATGAGCAGTTCTTC.

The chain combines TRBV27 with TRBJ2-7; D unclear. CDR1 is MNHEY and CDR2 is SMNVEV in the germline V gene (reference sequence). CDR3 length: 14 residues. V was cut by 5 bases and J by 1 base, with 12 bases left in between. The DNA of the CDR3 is TGTGCCAGCAGTCCAACGGGTCTTTCCTACGAGCAGTACTTC. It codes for CASSPTGLSYEQYF.

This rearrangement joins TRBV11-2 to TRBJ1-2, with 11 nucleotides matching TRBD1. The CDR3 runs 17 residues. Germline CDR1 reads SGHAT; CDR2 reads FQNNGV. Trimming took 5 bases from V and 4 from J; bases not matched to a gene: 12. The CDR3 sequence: CASSPTLGTGGGYGYTF. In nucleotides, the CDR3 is TGTGCCAGCAGCCCCACCCTTGGGACAGGGGGAGGCTATGGCTACACCTTC.

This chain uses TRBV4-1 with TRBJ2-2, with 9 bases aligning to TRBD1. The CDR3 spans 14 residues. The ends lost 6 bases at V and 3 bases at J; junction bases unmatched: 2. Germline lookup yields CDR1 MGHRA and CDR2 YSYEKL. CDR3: CASRDRGDTGELFF. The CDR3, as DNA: TGCGCCAGCAGGGACAGGGGAGACACCGGGGAGCTGTTTTTT.

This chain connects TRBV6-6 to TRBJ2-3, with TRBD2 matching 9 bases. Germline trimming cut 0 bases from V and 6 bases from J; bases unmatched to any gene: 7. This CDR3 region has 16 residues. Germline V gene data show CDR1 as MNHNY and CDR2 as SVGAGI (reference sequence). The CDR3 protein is CASSYSVAGVGDTQYF. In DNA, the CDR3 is TGTGCCAGCAGTTACTCTGTAGCGGGAGTCGGCGATACGCAGTATTTT.

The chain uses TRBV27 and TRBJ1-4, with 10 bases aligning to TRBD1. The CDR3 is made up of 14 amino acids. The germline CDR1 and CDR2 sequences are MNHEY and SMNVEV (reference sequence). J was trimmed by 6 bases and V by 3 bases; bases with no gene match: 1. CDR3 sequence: CASSFGTGDEKLFF. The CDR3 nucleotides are TGTGCCAGCAGTTTCGGGACAGGGGATGAAAAACTGTTTTTT.

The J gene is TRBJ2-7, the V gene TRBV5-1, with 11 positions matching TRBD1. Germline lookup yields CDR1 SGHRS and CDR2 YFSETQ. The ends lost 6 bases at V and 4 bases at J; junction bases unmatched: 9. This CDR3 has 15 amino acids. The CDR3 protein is CASTNPGTGGYEQYF. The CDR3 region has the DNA TGCGCCAGCACAAACCCAGGGACAGGGGGATACGAGCAGTACTTC.

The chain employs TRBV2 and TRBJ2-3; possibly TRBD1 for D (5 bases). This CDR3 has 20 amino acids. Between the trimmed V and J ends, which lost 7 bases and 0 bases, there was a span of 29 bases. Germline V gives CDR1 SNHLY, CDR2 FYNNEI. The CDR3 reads CASNSDRGPHYSTSTDTQYF. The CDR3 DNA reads TGTGCCAGCAATTCCGACAGAGGTCCCCACTATTCTACTAGCACAGATACGCAGTATTTT.

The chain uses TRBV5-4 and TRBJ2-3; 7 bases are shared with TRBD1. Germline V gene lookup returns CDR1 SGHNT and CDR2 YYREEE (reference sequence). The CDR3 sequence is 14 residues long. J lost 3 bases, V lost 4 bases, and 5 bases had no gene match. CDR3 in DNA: TGTGCCAGCAGCATGAGGGACAGAACAGATACGCAGTATTTT. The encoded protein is CASSMRDRTDTQYF.

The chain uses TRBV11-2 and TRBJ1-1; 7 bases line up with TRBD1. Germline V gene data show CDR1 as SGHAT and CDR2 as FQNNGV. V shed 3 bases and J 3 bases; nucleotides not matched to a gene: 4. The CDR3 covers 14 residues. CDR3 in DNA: TGTGCCAGCAGCTTTGAACAGGGGTACACTGAAGCTTTCTTT. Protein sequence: CASSFEQGYTEAFF.

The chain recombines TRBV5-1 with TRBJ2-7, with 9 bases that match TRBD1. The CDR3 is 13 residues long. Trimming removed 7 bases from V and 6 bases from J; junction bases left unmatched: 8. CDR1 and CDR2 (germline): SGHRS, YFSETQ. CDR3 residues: CASAGTGTFEQYF. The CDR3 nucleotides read TGCGCCAGCGCCGGGACAGGGACCTTCGAGCAGTACTTC.

The CDR3 DNA sequence: TGTGCCAGCAGTGATGGACAGGGGAGTCAGCCCCAGCATTTT. It encodes CASSDGQGSQPQHF. This sequence joins TRBV2 and TRBJ1-5; 9 bases map to TRBD1. Germline CDR1 SNHLY, CDR2 FYNNEI. The CDR3 spans 14 residues. Losses at the gene ends were 3 bases for V and 6 bases for J; bases not matched to a gene: 3.

The CDR3 reads CASSLSTGGDTEAFF. The CDR3 DNA follows: TGTGCCAGCAGCCTCTCCACGGGGGGTGACACTGAAGCTTTCTTT. This chain links TRBV4-2 with TRBJ1-1; D might be TRBD1 (5 bases). There are 15 residues in the CDR3. Germline V lookup: CDR1 LGHNA, CDR2 YNFKEQ. V was cut by 4 bases and J by 3 bases, with 15 bases left in between.

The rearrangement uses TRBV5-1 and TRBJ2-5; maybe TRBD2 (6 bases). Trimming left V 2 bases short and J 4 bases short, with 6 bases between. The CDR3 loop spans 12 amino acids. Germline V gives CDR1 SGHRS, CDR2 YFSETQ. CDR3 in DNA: TGCGCCAGCAGCTTTAGCGGAGAGACCCAGTACTTC. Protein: CASSFSGETQYF.

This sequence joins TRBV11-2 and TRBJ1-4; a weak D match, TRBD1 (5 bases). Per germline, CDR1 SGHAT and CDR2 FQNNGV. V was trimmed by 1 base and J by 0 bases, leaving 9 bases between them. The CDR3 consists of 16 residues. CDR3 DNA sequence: TGTGCCAGCAGCTTAGGACAGTCTTCAACTAATGAAAAACTGTTTTTT. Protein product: CASSLGQSSTNEKLFF.

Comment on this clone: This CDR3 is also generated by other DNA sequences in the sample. CDR3 loop: CASSIGTGNTGELFF. In nucleotides, the CDR3 is TGTGCCAGTAGTATTGGGACTGGGAACACCGGGGAGCTGTTTTTT. This chain joins TRBV19 and TRBJ2-2; TRBD2 is a possible D gene (6 bases). V lost 3 bases, J lost 1 base, and 9 bases lay in between. This CDR3 region has 15 residues. CDR1 is LNHDA, CDR2 SQIVND, per germline (reference sequence). Drawing the rest from reference TRBV19 and TRBJ2-2, the complete variable domain is DGGITQSPKYLFRKEGQNVTLSCEQNLNHDAMYWYRQDPGQGLRLIYYSQIVNDFQKGDIAEGYSVSREKKESFPLTVTSAQKNPTAFYLCASSIGTGNTGELFFGEGSRLTVL.